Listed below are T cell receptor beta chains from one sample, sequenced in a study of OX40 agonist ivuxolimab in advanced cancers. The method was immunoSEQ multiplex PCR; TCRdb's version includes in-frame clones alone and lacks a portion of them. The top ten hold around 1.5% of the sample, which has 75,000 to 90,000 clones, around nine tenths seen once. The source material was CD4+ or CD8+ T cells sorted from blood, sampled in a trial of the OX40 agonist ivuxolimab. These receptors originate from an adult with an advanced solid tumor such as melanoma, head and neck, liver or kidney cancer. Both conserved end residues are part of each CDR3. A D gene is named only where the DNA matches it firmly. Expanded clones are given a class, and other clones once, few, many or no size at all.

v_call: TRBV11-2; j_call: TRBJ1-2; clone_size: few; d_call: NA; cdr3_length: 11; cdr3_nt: TGTGCCAGCAGCCCCGGTGCAGGCTACACCTTC; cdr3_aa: CASSPGAGYTF
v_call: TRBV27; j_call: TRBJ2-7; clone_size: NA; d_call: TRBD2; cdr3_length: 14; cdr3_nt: TGTGCCAGCAGTTTTTGGGGGGAGGGCTACGAGCAGTACTTC; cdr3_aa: CASSFWGEGYEQYF
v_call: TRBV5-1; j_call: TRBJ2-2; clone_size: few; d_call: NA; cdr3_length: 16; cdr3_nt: TGCGCCAGCAGCTCCATAGGCGGGGATAACACCGGGGAGCTGTTTTTT; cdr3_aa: CASSSIGGDNTGELFF
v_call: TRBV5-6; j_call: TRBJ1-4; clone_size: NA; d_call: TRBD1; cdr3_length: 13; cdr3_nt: TGTGCCAGCAGCTGGGACAGGGATGAAAAACTGTTTTTT; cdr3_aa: CASSWDRDEKLFF
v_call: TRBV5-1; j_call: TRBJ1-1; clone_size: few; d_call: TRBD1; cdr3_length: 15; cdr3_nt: TGCGCCAGCAGCGGCACCAGGGGGCTACACACTGAAGCTTTCTTT; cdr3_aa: CASSGTRGLHTEAFF
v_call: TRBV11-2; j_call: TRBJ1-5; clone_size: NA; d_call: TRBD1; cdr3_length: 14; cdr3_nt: TGTGCCAGCAGCCAACAACAGGGGATTCAGCCCCAGCATTTT; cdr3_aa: CASSQQQGIQPQHF
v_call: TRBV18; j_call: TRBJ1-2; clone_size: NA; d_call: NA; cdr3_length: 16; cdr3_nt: TGTGCCAGCTCACCCATCGGGGCAGGGACCCCCTATGGCTACACCTTC; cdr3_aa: CASSPIGAGTPYGYTF
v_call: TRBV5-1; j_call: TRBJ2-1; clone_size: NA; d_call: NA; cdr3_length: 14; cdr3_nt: TGCGCCAGCAGCTTGGCCGGCAGTTACAATGAGCAGTTCTTC; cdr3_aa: CASSLAGSYNEQFF
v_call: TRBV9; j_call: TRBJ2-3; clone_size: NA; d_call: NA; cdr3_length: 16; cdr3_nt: TGTGCCAGCAGCGTAGCAGGAGCAGCTAGCACAGATACGCAGTATTTT; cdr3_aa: CASSVAGAASTDTQYF
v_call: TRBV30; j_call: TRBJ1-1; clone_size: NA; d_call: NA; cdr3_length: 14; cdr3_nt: TGTGCCTGGAGTACCGGGACGGTGAACACTGAAGCTTTCTTT; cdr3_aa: CAWSTGTVNTEAFF
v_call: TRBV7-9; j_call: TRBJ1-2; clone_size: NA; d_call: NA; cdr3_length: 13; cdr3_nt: TGTGCCAGCAGCTTCTCCGGGCCCCTAGGCTACACCTTC; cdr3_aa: CASSFSGPLGYTF
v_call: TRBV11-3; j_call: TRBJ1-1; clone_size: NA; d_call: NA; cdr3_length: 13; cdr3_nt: TGTGCCAGCAGCTTATATGACGCCACTGAAGCTTTCTTT; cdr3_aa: CASSLYDATEAFF
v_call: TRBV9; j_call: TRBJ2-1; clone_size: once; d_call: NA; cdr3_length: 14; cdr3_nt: TGTGCCAGCAACAGGGACGGAACCTACAATGAGCAGTTCTTC; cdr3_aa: CASNRDGTYNEQFF
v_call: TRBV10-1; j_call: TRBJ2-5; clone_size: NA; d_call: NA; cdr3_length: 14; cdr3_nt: TGCGCCAGCAGTGATGGTGGGGGTCAAGAGACCCAGTACTTC; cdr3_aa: CASSDGGGQETQYF
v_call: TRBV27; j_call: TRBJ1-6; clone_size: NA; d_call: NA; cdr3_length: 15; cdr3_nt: TGTGCCAGCAGTTTCTTCCGGGACTCAAATTCACCCCTCCACTTT; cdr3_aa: CASSFFRDSNSPLHF
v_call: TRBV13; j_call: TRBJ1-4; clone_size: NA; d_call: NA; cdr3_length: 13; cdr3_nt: TGTGCCAGCAGCGGGACTAAAGGGGAAAAACTGTTTTTT; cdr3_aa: CASSGTKGEKLFF
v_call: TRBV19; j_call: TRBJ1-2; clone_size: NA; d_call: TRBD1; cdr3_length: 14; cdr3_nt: TGTGCCAGTAGTCCCTTCGGACAGGGGAGAGGCTACACCTTC; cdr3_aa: CASSPFGQGRGYTF
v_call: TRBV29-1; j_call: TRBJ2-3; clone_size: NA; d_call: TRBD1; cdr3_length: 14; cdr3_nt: TGCAGCGGTACCCGGACAGGGGGCACAGATACGCAGTATTTT; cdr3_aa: CSGTRTGGTDTQYF
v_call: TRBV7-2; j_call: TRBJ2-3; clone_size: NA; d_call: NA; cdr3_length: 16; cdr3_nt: TGTGCCAGCAGCGCAGGACCGGGAGTCGGCGGCGATACGCAGTATTTT; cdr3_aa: CASSAGPGVGGDTQYF
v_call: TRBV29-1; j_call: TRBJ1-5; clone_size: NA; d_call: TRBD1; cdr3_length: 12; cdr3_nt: TGCAGCGTTGGGACAGGGGGGCAGCCCCAGCATTTT; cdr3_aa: CSVGTGGQPQHF
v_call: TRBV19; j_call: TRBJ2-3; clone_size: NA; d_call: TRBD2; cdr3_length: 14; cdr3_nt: TGTGCCAGTAGTCTCCGACTAGCGGCAGATACGCAGTATTTT; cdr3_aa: CASSLRLAADTQYF
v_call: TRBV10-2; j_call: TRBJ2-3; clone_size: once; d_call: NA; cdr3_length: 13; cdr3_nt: TGCGCCACCGCTTTAACGGACACAGATACGCAGTATTTT; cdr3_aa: CATALTDTDTQYF
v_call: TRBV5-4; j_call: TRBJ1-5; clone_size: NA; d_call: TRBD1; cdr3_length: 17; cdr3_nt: TGTGCCAGCAGCTCAACAGGGGGCCCTAACAGCAATCAGCCCCAGCATTTT; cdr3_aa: CASSSTGGPNSNQPQHF
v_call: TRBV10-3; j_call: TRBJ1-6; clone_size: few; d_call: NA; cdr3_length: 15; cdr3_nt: TGTGCCATCAGTGAGGGGGCCCCCACAGATTCACCCCTCCACTTT; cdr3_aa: CAISEGAPTDSPLHF
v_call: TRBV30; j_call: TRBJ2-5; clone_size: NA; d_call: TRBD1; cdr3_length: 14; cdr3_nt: TGTGCCTGGAATACAGGGGGCGCGGGAGAGACCCAGTACTTC; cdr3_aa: CAWNTGGAGETQYF
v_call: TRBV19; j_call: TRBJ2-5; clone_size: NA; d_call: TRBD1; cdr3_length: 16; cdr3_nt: TGTGCCAGTAGTATTCCACAGGGGCGCCAAGGAGAGACCCAGTACTTC; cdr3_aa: CASSIPQGRQGETQYF
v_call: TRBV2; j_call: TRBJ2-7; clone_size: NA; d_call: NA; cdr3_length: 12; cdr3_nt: TGTGCCAGCAGACCAGACAGGACCGAGCAGTACTTC; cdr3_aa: CASRPDRTEQYF
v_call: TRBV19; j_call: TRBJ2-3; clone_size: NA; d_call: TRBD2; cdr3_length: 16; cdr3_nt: TGTGCCAGTAGTGACCCGGGGCGGGGGGGGTCAGATACGCAGTATTTT; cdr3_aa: CASSDPGRGGSDTQYF
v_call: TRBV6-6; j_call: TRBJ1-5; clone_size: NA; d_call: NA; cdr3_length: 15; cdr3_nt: TGTGCCAGCAGTTACAAAGGGACGGCAGATCAGCCCCAGCATTTT; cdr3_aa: CASSYKGTADQPQHF
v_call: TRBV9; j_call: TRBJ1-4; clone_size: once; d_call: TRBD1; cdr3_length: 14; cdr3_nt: TGTGCCAGCAGCGTAAACAGGGGTGGTGAAAAACTGTTTTTT; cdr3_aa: CASSVNRGGEKLFF
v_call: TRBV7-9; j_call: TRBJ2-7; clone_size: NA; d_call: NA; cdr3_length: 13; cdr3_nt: TGTGCCAGCAGCTTACAGGGCCCCTACGAGCAGTACTTC; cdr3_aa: CASSLQGPYEQYF
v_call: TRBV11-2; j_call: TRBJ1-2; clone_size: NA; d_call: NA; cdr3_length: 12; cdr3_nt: TGTGCCAGCAGCCCTGTGGGCTATGGCTACACCTTC; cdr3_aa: CASSPVGYGYTF
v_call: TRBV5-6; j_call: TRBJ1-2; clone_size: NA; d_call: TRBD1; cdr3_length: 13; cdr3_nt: TGTGCCAGCAGCCAGGACAGGGGGAGAGGCTACACCTTC; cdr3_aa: CASSQDRGRGYTF
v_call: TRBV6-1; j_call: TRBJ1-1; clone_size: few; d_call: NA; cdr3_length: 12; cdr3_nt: TGTGCCAGCACTCGGCTGGACACTGAAGCTTTCTTT; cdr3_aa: CASTRLDTEAFF
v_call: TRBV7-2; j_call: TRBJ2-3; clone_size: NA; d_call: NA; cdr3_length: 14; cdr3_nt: TGTGCCAGCAGCTCCTCCGCGAGCACAGATACGCAGTATTTT; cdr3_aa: CASSSSASTDTQYF
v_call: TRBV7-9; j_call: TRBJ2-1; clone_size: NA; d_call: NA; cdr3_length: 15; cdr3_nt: TGTGCCAGCAGACCCCGGACAGACTCCTACAATGAGCAGTTCTTC; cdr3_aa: CASRPRTDSYNEQFF
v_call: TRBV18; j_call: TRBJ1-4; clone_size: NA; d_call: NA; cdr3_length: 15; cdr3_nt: TGTGCCAGCTCACCACGGAGGGGGATGGGTGAAAAACTGTTTTTT; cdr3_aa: CASSPRRGMGEKLFF
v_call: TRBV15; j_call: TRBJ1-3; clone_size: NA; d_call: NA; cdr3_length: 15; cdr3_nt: TGTGCCACCAGCAGGGGGGGATCCGGGGCAAACACCATATATTTT; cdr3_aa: CATSRGGSGANTIYF
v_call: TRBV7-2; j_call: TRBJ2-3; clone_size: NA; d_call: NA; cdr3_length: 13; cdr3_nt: TGTGCCAGCAGCTTAGCGGAGAGAAATACGCAGTATTTT; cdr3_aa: CASSLAERNTQYF
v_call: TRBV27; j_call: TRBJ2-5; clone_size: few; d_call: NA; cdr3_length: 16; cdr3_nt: TGTGCCAGCAGTTTATCGGGGCAGTTAATAGGAGAGACCCAGTACTTC; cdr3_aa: CASSLSGQLIGETQYF